These 18 T cell receptor beta chains share one sample of origin, sequenced in a study of shared clonotypes between healthy human individuals. This table comes from immunoSEQ multiplex PCR, and its TCRdb copy is limited to in-frame clones, with some not included. The sample carries around 2.5 million clones, under 95% recorded once. Sequencing input: naive CD4+ T cells from PBMCs. As for subset: CD45RA+ positively selected. Every receptor here comes from a man aged 18 to 35 in good health. Some clones in this sample may be carry-over from other donors' samples.

The rearrangement joins TRBV7-2 to TRBJ2-7; tentative D call: TRBD1 (6 bases). Germline V gene lookup returns CDR1 SGHTA and CDR2 FQGNSA. V lost 5 bases and J 5 bases, leaving 16 bases between the germline ends. The CDR3 length is 14 residues. The DNA of the CDR3 is TGTGCCAGCAGCGTAACAGGGTTACGGAACGAGCAGTACTTC. Residues: CASSVTGLRNEQYF.

Only one count was recorded for this clone. This CDR3 is also generated by other DNA sequences in the sample. The chain carries TRBV5-1 and TRBJ1-3; no firm D call. There are 14 residues in the CDR3. V gave up 2 bases and J gave up 4 bases, with 10 bases separating them. CDR1 and CDR2 from the germline V gene are SGHRS and YFSETQ. The CDR3 spells CASSLEGSGNTIYF. The CDR3 nucleotides are TGCGCCAGCAGCTTAGAAGGGTCCGGAAACACCATATATTTT. The full variable domain, with the rest looked up from reference TRBV5-1 and TRBJ1-3, is KAGVTQTPRYLIKTRGQQVTLSCSPISGHRSVSWYQQTPGQGLQFLFEYFSETQRNKGNFPGRFSGRQFSNSRSEMNVSTLELGDSALYLCASSLEGSGNTIYFGEGSWLTVV.

Points on this clone: The sample holds other DNA sequences that translate to the same CDR3. In nucleotides, the CDR3 is TGTGCCAGCAGTACCCCGGGACAGGGGAACACTGAAGCTTTCTTT. Translating gives CASSTPGQGNTEAFF. The V gene is TRBV5-4, the J gene TRBJ1-1; 9 bases are a match to TRBD1. The CDR3 is 15 amino acids. V lost 5 bases to trimming and J lost 1 base; unmatched junction nucleotides: 6. The germline V gene has CDR1 SGHNT and CDR2 YYREEE (reference sequence). Full variable domain (missing parts from reference TRBV5-4 and TRBJ1-1): ETGVTQSPTHLIKTRGQQVTLRCSSQSGHNTVSWYQQALGQGPQFIFQYYREEENGRGNFPPRFSGLQFPNYSSELNVNALELDDSALYLCASSTPGQGNTEAFFGQGTRLTVV.

This sequence joins TRBV15 and TRBJ1-1; 10 bases agree with TRBD1. With 1 base clipped from V and 6 bases from J, the junction kept 5 bases outside the gene matches. This CDR3 is 15 amino acids long. Germline CDR1 and CDR2: LNHNV and YYDKDF (reference sequence). The CDR3 DNA sequence: TGTGCCACCAGCAGAGGAGGGGACAGGGGCGCTGAAGCTTTCTTT. Its protein product is CATSRGGDRGAEAFF.

The chain couples TRBV5-4 to TRBJ1-4; D unresolved. Looked up from germline, CDR1 is SGHNT and CDR2 is YYREEE (reference sequence). The V end was cut by 5 bases, the J end by 4 bases, with 9 bases between. The CDR3 extends over 13 amino acids. In nucleotides, the CDR3 is TGTGCCAGCAGAAGTACCGTTAATGAAAAACTGTTTTTT. Its translation: CASRSTVNEKLFF. Looking up the rest from reference TRBV5-4 and TRBJ1-4 gives the full variable domain: ETGVTQSPTHLIKTRGQQVTLRCSSQSGHNTVSWYQQALGQGPQFIFQYYREEENGRGNFPPRFSGLQFPNYSSELNVNALELDDSALYLCASRSTVNEKLFFGSGTQLSVL.

In this sample, this clone turned up once. The V gene is TRBV5-6, the J gene TRBJ2-5; D gene unclear. TRBJ2-7 matches the DNA end more closely, so the J call is doubtful. The CDR3 is 12 residues long. The germline V gene has CDR1 SGHDT and CDR2 YYEEEE. CDR3: CASSPLEDEQYF. In DNA, the CDR3 is TGTGCCAGCAGCCCCCTAGAGGACGAGCAGTACTTC.

The genes are TRBV28 and TRBJ2-5, with 9 bases that match TRBD1. This CDR3 is built from 13 residues. J was trimmed by 4 bases and V by 5 bases; bases with no gene match: 2. Germline V lookup: CDR1 MDHEN, CDR2 SYDVKM. The CDR3 reads CASSGQGRETQYF. CDR3 sequence (DNA): TGTGCCAGCAGTGGACAGGGGCGAGAGACCCAGTACTTC.

The rearrangement links TRBV6-7 to TRBJ2-2; TRBD2 is a possible D gene (5 bases). TRBV6-7 is designated an ORF whose function remains uncertain. Deletions cut 2 bases from V and 8 bases from J, with 6 bases between. The CDR3 is 12 amino acids. CDR3 bases: TGTGCCAGCAGTTACCGAGGGGGGGAGCTGTTTTTT. This translates into CASSYRGGELFF.

The chain is built from TRBV27 and TRBJ2-1, with a weak D call TRBD2 (6 bases). Germline CDR1 and CDR2: MNHEY and SMNVEV (reference sequence). The V and J ends lost 5 bases and 4 bases respectively, with 15 bases between them. The length of the CDR3 is 15 residues. CDR3 region: CASSPGGVDYNEQFF. DNA of the CDR3: TGTGCCAGCAGTCCCGGAGGGGTCGATTACAATGAGCAGTTCTTC.

J is TRBJ2-7 and V is TRBV5-5; 9 bases are a match to TRBD1. Germline V gene data show CDR1 as SGHKS and CDR2 as YYEKEE (reference sequence). V shed 4 bases and J 2 bases; nucleotides not matched to a gene: 10. The length of the CDR3 is 16 residues. The CDR3 loop is CASSLRATGGPYEQYF. For the CDR3, the DNA is TGTGCCAGCAGCCTCCGTGCGACAGGGGGACCCTACGAGCAGTACTTC. Full variable domain (rest looked up from reference TRBV5-5 and TRBJ2-7): DAGVTQSPTHLIKTRGQQVTLRCSPISGHKSVSWYQQVLGQGPQFIFQYYEKEERGRGNFPDRFSARQFPNYSSELNVNALLLGDSALYLCASSLRATGGPYEQYFGPGTRLTVT.

This chain connects TRBV10-3 to TRBJ1-1, with a weak D call TRBD1 (5 bases). Trimming removed 3 bases at V and 5 bases at J, with 13 bases between. The CDR3 is 14 amino acids. From germline, CDR1 is ENHRY and CDR2 SYGVKD. For the CDR3, the DNA is TGTGCCATCAGTGATAGGGGAGTGGGAACTGAAGCTTTCTTT. This translates into CAISDRGVGTEAFF.

The V and J genes are TRBV6-1 and TRBJ1-3, with a tentative D call TRBD1 (5 bases). The germline CDR1 and CDR2 sequences are MNHNS and SASEGT. This CDR3 is built from 16 residues. Trimming pared 4 bases from V and 0 bases from J, leaving 13 bases between. In nucleotides, the CDR3 is TGTGCCAGCAGTGCGGGACGCTGGAGCTCTGGAAACACCATATATTTT. This sequence encodes CASSAGRWSSGNTIYF.

V and J are TRBV7-2 and TRBJ1-3; D not resolved. Trimming stripped 5 bases from V and 4 bases from J, with 15 bases between. The germline gives CDR1 SGHTA, CDR2 FQGNSA. There are 15 residues in the CDR3. CDR3 nucleotide sequence: TGTGCCAGCAGCGCCTTTGAGGGCTTCGGAAACACCATATATTTT. It is translated as CASSAFEGFGNTIYF.

V gene TRBV19 combines with J gene TRBJ2-1, with 11 bases aligning to TRBD2. Germline lookup yields CDR1 LNHDA and CDR2 SQIVND (reference sequence). This CDR3 spans 15 amino acids. J gave up 3 bases and V 7 bases, and 5 bases lay outside the gene matches. CDR3 loop: CASTPGLAVYNEQFF. CDR3 nucleotides: TGTGCCAGTACCCCGGGACTAGCGGTCTACAATGAGCAGTTCTTC.

The chain joins TRBV29-1 to TRBJ1-1; 8 bases align to TRBD1. The germline CDR1 and CDR2 sequences are SQVTM and ANQGSEA. After removal of 8 bases from V and 2 bases from J, the junction contained 16 bases not matched to a gene. The CDR3 is 16 residues long. CDR3 sequence (DNA): TGCAGCATAGGGTCACAGGGGGTCCCCCCTAACACTGAAGCTTTCTTT. Its translation: CSIGSQGVPPNTEAFF.

CDR3 DNA sequence: TGTGCCAGCAGCCCGGGGCACGGGGGGTTTGGAGATACGCAGTATTTT. Translation: CASSPGHGGFGDTQYF. V gene TRBV7-3 combines with J gene TRBJ2-3; 7 nucleotides line up with TRBD2. V shed 5 bases and J 5 bases; nucleotides not matched to a gene: 13. The germline CDR1 and CDR2 sequences are SGHTA and FQGTGA. CDR3 length: 16 residues. The full variable domain, rest sourced from reference TRBV7-3 and TRBJ2-3, is GAGVSQTPSNKVTEKGKYVELRCDPISGHTALYWYRQSLGQGPEFLIYFQGTGAADDSGLPNDRFFAVRPEGSVSTLKIQRTERGDSAVYLCASSPGHGGFGDTQYFGPGTRLTVL.

As concerns this clone: Other DNA sequences in the same sample also yield this CDR3. The CDR3 region is CASSLDQMNTEAFF. The CDR3 DNA reads as TGCGCCAGCAGCTTGGACCAAATGAACACTGAAGCTTTCTTT. The chain carries TRBV5-1 and TRBJ1-1; D is uncertain. Germline CDR1 reads SGHRS; CDR2 reads YFSETQ. Trimming removed 0 bases from V and 0 bases from J, with 6 bases in between. The CDR3 has 14 residues.

Here the CDR3 DNA reads TGCAGCGCTAAGACCCTTGGGAGTTTCAATGAGCAGTTCTTC. It is translated as CSAKTLGSFNEQFF. V usage is TRBV29-1 and J usage is TRBJ2-1, with D possibly matching TRBD2 (5 bases). Germline CDR1 SQVTM, CDR2 ANQGSEA. This CDR3 is built from 14 residues. Between the trimmed V and J ends, which lost 7 bases and 6 bases, there was a span of 19 bases.